The 5 T cell receptor beta chains presented below share a single source sample, sequenced in a study of early T cells in non-severe SARS-CoV-2 infection. TCRdb re-called the 5' RACE reads through MiXCR, storing one row per CDR3 protein. The data hold 35,000 to 40,000 distinct CDR3 sequences, with 4.6% observed a single time. Specimen: whole blood. These receptors were taken from an adult who was a healthcare worker with PCR-confirmed SARS-CoV-2 infection or an uninfected control (not recorded which).

This clonotype came up a few times. V gene TRBV5-1 combines with J gene TRBJ2-7, with TRBD2 identical over 12 bases. Per germline, CDR1 SGHRS and CDR2 YFSETQ. The CDR3 contains 15 residues. After removal of 2 bases from V and 1 base from J, the junction contained 1 base not matched to a gene. CDR3 region: CASSFGTSGSYEQYF. Here the CDR3 DNA reads TGCGCCAGCAGCTTTGGGACTAGCGGGTCCTACGAGCAGTACTTC.

This sequence joins TRBV13 and TRBJ2-7; possibly TRBD1 or TRBD2 for D (6 bases each). Germline V gene data show CDR1 as PRHDT and CDR2 as FYEKMQ (reference sequence). Trimming left V 1 base short and J 8 bases short, with 12 bases between. This CDR3 comprises 13 residues. This CDR3 is CASSLDREEKQYF. Here the CDR3 DNA reads TGTGCCAGCAGCTTAGACAGGGAGGAAAAGCAGTACTTC.

This clonotype came up a few times. The V call is TRBV12-3 or TRBV12-4, the J call TRBJ2-2; maybe TRBD2 (5 bases). CDR3 length: 14 amino acids. V was cut by 1 base and J by 2 bases, with 5 bases left in between. The CDR3 here is CASSLGTNTGELFF. CDR3 sequence (DNA): TGTGCCAGCAGTTTAGGGACTAACACCGGGGAGCTGTTTTTT.

The chain employs TRBV7-9 and TRBJ2-1, with a tentative D call TRBD2 (6 bases). Per the germline V gene, CDR1 is SEHNR and CDR2 is FQNEAQ (reference sequence). This CDR3 is 13 amino acids long. Trimming pared 0 bases from V and 7 bases from J, leaving 7 bases between. The CDR3 nucleotides are TGTGCCAGCAGCTTAGCGGGACTGAATGAGCAGTTCTTC. This codes for CASSLAGLNEQFF.

The rearrangement uses TRBV6-2 or TRBV6-3 and TRBJ1-1; the D is unclear. This CDR3 is built from 11 residues. The V and J ends lost 5 bases and 7 bases respectively, with 8 bases between them. CDR1 is MNHEY and CDR2 is SVGEGT in the germline V gene. The CDR3 spells CASSRKLEAFF. The CDR3 bases are TGTGCCAGCAGTCGAAAACTTGAAGCTTTCTTT.